This TCR beta chain emerged from a study of yellow fever vaccine responses in identical twins (dated 2018 in TCRdb). About the investigation overall: In identical twins, the study followed T cell clones that responded to the vaccine with precision. On the study overall, not on this receptor specifically: The authors reported that the T cell response to vaccination in identical twins appeared partly convergent and partly personalized.

This clonotype was counted a single time. Its antigen remains undetermined. Base qualities are not at hand, and no much larger clone is one base apart. One read alone provides weak support. The library relied on RT-PCR. Instrument on record: Illumina HiSeq 2500. TCRdb redid the processing of the public reads, applying fastp at Q25 and MiXCR, and retained in-frame beta chains. Rows are unified per CDR3 protein, each entry keeping the most common DNA and genes. The table for this sample lists some 16,000 distinct CDR3 sequences; approximately 80% of them were counted only once. The leading ten clones occupy 1.8% of the sample. Its CDR3 holds 15 amino acids, cysteine through phenylalanine. Of all the DNA, just the CDR3 is kept, 45 bases in frame from base 1. The germline V gene specifies ENHRY as CDR1 and SYGVKD as CDR2. Clipping removes 4 bases from V and 0 bases from J, with 6 as the unmatched junction base count.

The receptor comes from a young woman who received the yellow fever vaccine. Donor details come from another sample of the same person, matched by shared clones. The sample here was T cells from blood (PBMCs), unsorted or a sorted subset (not recorded which), taken before or after yellow fever vaccination (not recorded which). The V and J genes are TRBV10-3 and TRBJ2-7; 7 central nucleotides agree with TRBD1. The CDR3 in this case is CAISGGTDNSYEQYF. The nucleotide sequence reads as follows: TGTGCCATCAGTGGTGGGACAGATAACTCCTACGAGCAGTACTTC.